The text below deals with one TCR beta chain. V was pared by 2 bases and J by 1 base, with 8 bases between. Germline V lookup: CDR1 MNHNS, CDR2 SASEGT. This CDR3 has 14 amino acids. The record originates from a study of blood T cell repertoires in COVID-19. For the study at large: T cells, B-cell-depleted T cells, or PBMCs provided the cDNA or gDNA that served as material.

Per the authors' pipeline: Reference gene primer amplification in the assay estimated nucleated cell counts. Clones were read by immunoSEQ multiplex PCR, and TCRdb kept only the in-frame ones, dropping some. The DNA was the basis for D and trimming; V, J and clone size are from that table. The repertoire holds 250,000 to 400,000 clones, with around 90% as singletons. The chain joins TRBV6-1 to TRBJ2-5; D gene unclear. This clonotype was obtained from a man between 50 and 59 years old with active or convalescent COVID-19. Sample: peripheral blood. In nucleotides, the CDR3 is TGTGCCAGCAGTGAACTCTACAGCCAAGAGACCCAGTACTTC. Residues: CASSELYSQETQYF.